The 26 T cell receptor beta chains reported below all come from one sample, sequenced in a study of shared clonotypes between healthy human individuals. The method was immunoSEQ multiplex PCR; TCRdb's version includes in-frame clones alone and lacks a portion of them. The sample lists 2 million to 3 million clones, 93% seen once, with approximately 0.36% in the top ten. The source material was naive CD4+ T cells from PBMCs. Subset denoted: CD45RA+ positively selected. The receptors originated from a man younger than 35 in good health. Some clones in this sample may be carry-over from other donors' samples.

The chain joins TRBV28 to TRBJ2-5; D not certain. Trimming took 5 bases from V and 3 from J, leaving 7 bases between them. The CDR3 runs 12 residues. Germline CDR1 is MDHEN and CDR2 is SYDVKM. The CDR3 DNA follows: TGTGCCAGCAGTGTTCCGAAAGAGACCCAGTACTTC. It specifies CASSVPKETQYF.

The chain links TRBV5-1 to TRBJ2-7, with D perhaps matching TRBD1 (5 bases). Between the trimmed V and J ends, which lost 0 bases and 0 bases, there was a span of 10 bases. The length of the CDR3 is 15 residues. Germline values: CDR1 SGHRS, CDR2 YFSETQ. The CDR3 spells CASSLGQGYSYEQYF. In nucleotides, the CDR3 is TGCGCCAGCAGCTTGGGTCAGGGCTACTCCTACGAGCAGTACTTC.

This clone turned up a few times. The V call is TRBV29-1, the J call TRBJ1-5, with D possibly matching TRBD1 (6 bases). Per the germline V gene, CDR1 is SQVTM and CDR2 is ANQGSEA. V lost 5 bases, J lost 1 base, and 9 bases lay in between. The CDR3 loop spans 13 amino acids. CDR3 nucleotides: TGCAGCGTTATGCAGGGGAGCAATCAGCCCCAGCATTTT. This gives the protein CSVMQGSNQPQHF.

The chain has TRBV2 and TRBJ1-2; D is ambiguous. Germline V CDR1 and CDR2: SNHLY, FYNNEI. The CDR3 runs 16 residues. With 2 bases removed from V and 2 bases from J, the gap between germline ends came to 15 bases. CDR3 in DNA: TGTGCCAGCAGTGAAAACCCGGTGGGGATAAACTATGGCTACACCTTC. It codes for CASSENPVGINYGYTF.

The chain uses TRBV4-3 and TRBJ1-6; D unresolved. The CDR3 runs to 15 residues. Trimming pared 1 base from V and 8 bases from J, leaving 12 bases between. CDR1 and CDR2 from the germline V gene are LGHNA and YSLEER. The CDR3 nucleotides are TGCGCCAGCAGCCAAGCCCGCTCGGTGGATTCACCCCTCCACTTT. Its protein product is CASSQARSVDSPLHF.

The chain combines TRBV6-1 with TRBJ1-4; D gene ambiguous. The CDR3 totals 14 residues. The V gene's germline CDR1 is MNHNS and CDR2 SASEGT. V lost 7 bases to trimming and J lost 8 bases, with 17 bases between them. CDR3 DNA: TGTGCCAGCACCTACCTGACTGGCCAGGAAAAACTGTTTTTT. Encoded protein: CASTYLTGQEKLFF.

The chain joins TRBV5-1 to TRBJ2-5; 7 bases match TRBD2. Germline trimming cut 1 base from V and 1 base from J; bases unmatched to any gene: 4. CDR1 and CDR2 (germline): SGHRS, YFSETQ. The CDR3 consists of 15 residues. The CDR3 DNA is TGCGCCAGCAGCTTGCAGGCTAGCGGCCAAGAGACCCAGTACTTC. Protein product: CASSLQASGQETQYF.

This clone was seen only a few times. The chain's CDR3 is CASSQVAGRFMNTEAFF. CDR3 sequence (DNA): TGTGCCAGCAGCCAGGTGGCAGGGCGATTCATGAACACTGAAGCTTTCTTT. J is TRBJ1-1 and V is TRBV14, with D maybe TRBD1 (5 bases). There are 17 residues in the CDR3. The V end was cut by 3 bases, the J end by 0 bases, with 17 bases between. Per germline, CDR1 SGHDN and CDR2 FVKESK.

The chain joins TRBV5-1 to TRBJ2-1, with D unclear. Germline CDR1 SGHRS, CDR2 YFSETQ. Deletions cut 4 bases from V and 1 base from J, with 12 bases between. The CDR3 length is 15 residues. CDR3 region: CASSRPESSYNEQFF. The CDR3 nucleotides are TGCGCCAGCAGCCGACCGGAGTCATCCTACAATGAGCAGTTCTTC.

Comment on this clone: The same CDR3 can be traced to other DNA sequences in this sample. This chain connects TRBV9 to TRBJ2-3; unclear D gene. Trimming removed 2 bases from V and 0 bases from J, with 7 bases in between. CDR3 length equals 14 residues. Germline CDR1 SGDLS, CDR2 YYNGEE. The CDR3: CASSVARSTDTQYF. CDR3 DNA sequence: TGTGCCAGCAGCGTTGCGAGGAGCACAGATACGCAGTATTTT.

The gene calls are TRBV27 and TRBJ2-3; unclear D gene. V gave up 2 bases and J gave up 1 base, with 10 bases separating them. The CDR3 sequence is 15 residues long. CDR1 is MNHEY and CDR2 is SMNVEV in the germline V gene (reference sequence). The CDR3 bases are TGTGCCAGCAGTTTAATAGCAGGTGGCACAGATACGCAGTATTTT. Residues: CASSLIAGGTDTQYF.

The chain employs TRBV6-6 and TRBJ2-2; D possibly corresponds to TRBD2 (6 bases). CDR1 is MNHNY and CDR2 is SVGAGI in the germline V gene (reference sequence). With 6 bases removed from V and 1 base from J, the gap between germline ends came to 12 bases. The CDR3 spans 15 residues. Written as DNA, the CDR3 is TGTGCCAGCAGGCCCCCGGAGGGGAACACCGGGGAGCTGTTTTTT. It translates to CASRPPEGNTGELFF.

This rearrangement joins TRBV18 to TRBJ1-1, with 8 bases fitting TRBD1. The CDR3 is made up of 14 amino acids. Germline V gene lookup returns CDR1 KGHSH and CDR2 LQKENI. Trimming removed 6 bases from V and 3 bases from J; junction bases left unmatched: 6. The CDR3 DNA reads TGTGCCAGCTCGCGGGACAGGACTTACACTGAAGCTTTCTTT. Protein: CASSRDRTYTEAFF.

This chain links TRBV7-8 with TRBJ2-1; 12 nucleotides align to TRBD2. Germline lookup yields CDR1 SGHVS and CDR2 FQNEAQ. The length of the CDR3 is 16 residues. With 6 bases clipped from V and 12 bases from J, the junction kept 15 bases outside the gene matches. The CDR3 region has the DNA TGTGCCAGCAGACCGCGTCTAGCGGGAGGGTTGCTTCGGCAGTTCTTC. Its translation: CASRPRLAGGLLRQFF.

V usage is TRBV28 and J usage is TRBJ1-4; D not resolved. Germline V gene lookup returns CDR1 MDHEN and CDR2 SYDVKM. With 5 bases removed from V and 1 base from J, the gap between germline ends came to 11 bases. CDR3 length equals 15 residues. The CDR3 DNA reads as TGTGCCAGCAGTCTCCACGCGGGAACTAATGAAAAACTGTTTTTT. It yields the protein CASSLHAGTNEKLFF. Based on the CDR3 plus reference TRBV28 and TRBJ1-4, the full variable domain is DVKVTQSSRYLVKRTGEKVFLECVQDMDHENMFWYRQDPGLGLRLIYFSYDVKMKEKGDIPEGYSVSREKKERFSLILESASTNQTSMYLCASSLHAGTNEKLFFGSGTQLSVL.

For this clone: This same CDR3 is encoded by further DNA sequences in the sample. The chain joins TRBV27 to TRBJ2-1, with no clear D. Germline values: CDR1 MNHEY, CDR2 SMNVEV (reference sequence). V dropped 6 bases and J dropped 0 bases, with 6 bases sitting between them. The CDR3 loop spans 13 amino acids. Here the CDR3 DNA reads TGTGCCAGCAGACGTAGCTCCTACAATGAGCAGTTCTTC. Translating gives CASRRSSYNEQFF.

This clone was recorded once. This chain uses TRBV6-1 with TRBJ1-1; 9 bases agree with TRBD1. The CDR3 is 15 residues long. Germline loops: CDR1 MNHNS, CDR2 SASEGT. Trimming took 4 bases from V and 1 from J; bases not matched to a gene: 4. Written as DNA, the CDR3 is TGTGCCAGCAGTGTACAGGGGGCATGGAACACTGAAGCTTTCTTT. Translation: CASSVQGAWNTEAFF.

The V and J genes are TRBV5-1 and TRBJ1-1, with D tentatively TRBD1 (5 bases). Looked up from germline, CDR1 is SGHRS and CDR2 is YFSETQ. V was shortened by 2 bases and J by 5 bases, with 13 bases between the two germline ends. The CDR3 runs to 14 residues. The CDR3: CASSFDSWGTEAFF. CDR3 nucleotides: TGCGCCAGCAGCTTCGACAGCTGGGGGACTGAAGCTTTCTTT.

The rearrangement joins TRBV5-1 to TRBJ2-7; perhaps TRBD2 as D (6 bases). V lost 0 bases and J 3 bases, leaving 13 bases between the germline ends. This CDR3 has 15 amino acids. CDR1 and CDR2 from the germline V gene are SGHRS and YFSETQ. The CDR3 region is CASSLALATIYEQYF. CDR3 DNA: TGCGCCAGCAGCTTGGCGCTAGCGACAATCTACGAGCAGTACTTC.

Points on this clone: This CDR3 is also generated by other DNA sequences in the sample. The V and J genes are TRBV6-1 and TRBJ2-5, with 7 bases fitting TRBD2. The CDR3 covers 14 residues. Trimming cost V 2 bases and J 7 bases; bases outside gene matches: 7. CDR1 MNHNS and CDR2 SASEGT come from the germline V gene. This CDR3 is CASSESGTPGTQYF. The CDR3 coding sequence is TGTGCCAGCAGTGAAAGCGGGACCCCGGGGACCCAGTACTTC.

The gene calls are TRBV28 and TRBJ1-3; tentative D call: TRBD1 (5 bases). V gave up 6 bases and J gave up 0 bases, with 12 bases separating them. This CDR3 has 15 residues. Germline lookup yields CDR1 MDHEN and CDR2 SYDVKM. DNA for the CDR3: TGTGCCAGCAGCCGGGACGTTCGCTCTGGAAACACCATATATTTT. Translation gives CASSRDVRSGNTIYF.

As for this clone: Different DNA sequences within this sample yield the same CDR3. The chain employs TRBV19 and TRBJ1-4; 11 positions agree with TRBD1. Germline V gives CDR1 LNHDA, CDR2 SQIVND (reference sequence). This CDR3 spans 15 amino acids. The V segment lost 4 bases and the J segment 5 bases; nucleotides outside the gene matches: 3. CDR3 residues: CASSTRDRGNEKLFF. DNA of the CDR3: TGTGCCAGTAGTACAAGGGACAGGGGGAATGAAAAACTGTTTTTT.

The V gene is TRBV5-1, the J gene TRBJ2-1, with TRBD2 matching over 11 bases. There are 16 residues in the CDR3. Germline V gene lookup returns CDR1 SGHRS and CDR2 YFSETQ. Losses at the gene ends were 3 bases for V and 6 bases for J; bases not matched to a gene: 8. The CDR3 is CASSSLTSGSSNEQFF. The CDR3 DNA sequence: TGCGCCAGCAGCTCCCTAACTAGCGGGAGTTCCAATGAGCAGTTCTTC.

V is TRBV2 and J is TRBJ1-2, with TRBD1 as a possible D gene (6 bases). CDR1 and CDR2 from the germline V gene are SNHLY and FYNNEI. There are 15 residues in the CDR3. Deletions cut 6 bases from V and 6 bases from J, with 20 bases between. The CDR3 DNA reads TGTGCCAGCAGCGGTCATATTGTAGGGGGGGATGGCTACACCTTC. This translates into CASSGHIVGGDGYTF. The variable domain in full, with the rest retrieved from reference TRBV2 and TRBJ1-2, is EPEVTQTPSHQVTQMGQEVILRCVPISNHLYFYWYRQILGQKVEFLVSFYNNEISEKSEIFDDQFSVERPDGSNFTLKIRSTKLEDSAMYFCASSGHIVGGDGYTFGSGTRLTVV.

The V and J genes are TRBV10-3 and TRBJ1-1, with 7 bases matching TRBD1. The CDR3 totals 13 residues. Germline assignment: CDR1 ENHRY and CDR2 SYGVKD. Germline trimming cut 11 bases from V and 8 bases from J; bases unmatched to any gene: 14. The CDR3 sequence is CAVGGTTGSEAFF. The CDR3 DNA reads TGTGCCGTGGGGGGGACGACAGGGAGCGAAGCTTTCTTT.

This clone occurred once. This chain links TRBV2 with TRBJ2-5, with 7 bases matching TRBD1. V shed 5 bases and J 2 bases; nucleotides not matched to a gene: 2. Germline V gene lookup returns CDR1 SNHLY and CDR2 FYNNEI. The CDR3 is 13 residues long. This CDR3 is CASSKGQQETQYF. The DNA of the CDR3 is TGTGCCAGCAGTAAGGGACAGCAAGAGACCCAGTACTTC.